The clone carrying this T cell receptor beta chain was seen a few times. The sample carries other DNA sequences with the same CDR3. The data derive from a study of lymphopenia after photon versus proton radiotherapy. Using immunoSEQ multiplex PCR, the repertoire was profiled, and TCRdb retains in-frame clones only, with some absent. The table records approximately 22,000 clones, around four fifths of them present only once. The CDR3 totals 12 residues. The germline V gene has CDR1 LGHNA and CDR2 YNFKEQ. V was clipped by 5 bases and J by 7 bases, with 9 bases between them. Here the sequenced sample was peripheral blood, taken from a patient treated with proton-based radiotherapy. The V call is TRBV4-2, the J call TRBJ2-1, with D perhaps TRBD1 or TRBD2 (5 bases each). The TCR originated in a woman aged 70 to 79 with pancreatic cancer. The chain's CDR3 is CASSLRGNEQFF. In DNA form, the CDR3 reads TGTGCCAGCAGCTTGAGGGGAAATGAGCAGTTCTTC.